A selection of T cell receptor beta chains follows, all from one sample in a study of shared clonotypes between healthy human individuals. Produced via immunoSEQ multiplex PCR; TCRdb's table is partial and in-frame only. The sample records 950,000 to 1,100,000 clones, approximately 80% being singletons. Sequencing input: memory CD4+ T cells from PBMCs. Receptors were obtained from a man younger than 35 in good health. Some clones in this sample may be carry-over from other donors' samples. Each CDR3 is given with its conserved first and last residue. D genes are given only for firm matches. A clone size is listed for some rows: how often the clone was seen (once, few, many), or a class if it is expanded.

size	J	V	D	CDR3	DNA
NA	TRBJ2-5	TRBV10-3	NA	CAISEFRETQYF	TGTGCCATCAGTGAGTTCCGGGAGACCCAGTACTTC
once	TRBJ1-1	TRBV19	TRBD1	CASSIERQGNSAFF	TGTGCCAGTAGTATTGAGAGACAGGGAAACTCAGCTTTCTTT
NA	TRBJ1-1	TRBV6-4	NA	CASSDPTGTLNTEAFF	TGTGCCAGCAGTGACCCGACCGGGACATTGAACACTGAAGCTTTCTTT
few	TRBJ2-7	TRBV2	NA	CASRSGGYPYEQYF	TGTGCCAGCCGGTCCGGGGGATACCCCTACGAGCAGTACTTC
NA	TRBJ2-7	TRBV6-5	NA	CASSYSGSYEQYF	TGTGCCAGCAGTTACTCCGGCTCCTACGAGCAGTACTTC
NA	TRBJ1-2	TRBV5-1	NA	CASSLVVRETVGYTF	TGCGCCAGCAGCTTGGTTGTCAGGGAGACAGTCGGCTACACCTTC
NA	TRBJ2-1	TRBV4-2	TRBD1	CASSPRQGDINEQFF	TGTGCCAGCAGCCCACGACAGGGAGATATCAATGAGCAGTTCTTC
NA	TRBJ2-3	TRBV9	TRBD2	CASSVQTSGADTQYF	TGTGCCAGCAGCGTCCAGACTAGCGGGGCAGATACGCAGTATTTT
NA	TRBJ1-1	TRBV10-3	NA	CAISPTGNTEAFF	TGTGCCATCAGTCCAACAGGGAACACTGAAGCTTTCTTT
NA	TRBJ1-1	TRBV28	NA	CASSRVEMTEAFF	TGTGCCAGCTCCAGGGTGGAAATGACTGAAGCTTTCTTT
NA	TRBJ2-2	TRBV7-2	NA	CASSLSTVVLFF	TGTGCCAGCAGCTTAAGTACCGTGGTGCTGTTTTTT
NA	TRBJ1-3	TRBV7-8	NA	CASSRSGGAGNTIYF	TGTGCCAGCAGCCGTTCCGGAGGGGCTGGAAACACCATATATTTT
NA	TRBJ2-2	TRBV7-9	NA	CASSLGQPTGELFF	TGTGCCAGCAGCCTCGGACAGCCTACCGGGGAGCTGTTTTTT
NA	TRBJ1-2	TRBV28	NA	CASSYNGYTF	TGTGCCAGCAGTTATAATGGCTACACCTTC
NA	TRBJ1-3	TRBV30	NA	CAWSEGFSGNTIYF	TGTGCCTGGAGTGAGGGGTTCTCTGGAAACACCATATATTTT
NA	TRBJ2-7	TRBV6-6	NA	CASSRDVQAYEQYF	TGTGCCAGCAGTAGGGACGTTCAAGCCTACGAGCAGTACTTC
once	TRBJ2-7	TRBV15	TRBD1	CATSRLGQGDYEQYF	TGTGCCACCAGCAGGTTGGGACAGGGGGACTACGAGCAGTACTTC
NA	TRBJ1-1	TRBV7-2	NA	CASSTGPLTEAFF	TGTGCCAGCAGCACGGGTCCGCTGACTGAAGCTTTCTTT
NA	TRBJ1-4	TRBV9	NA	CASSVGWVRATNEKLFF	TGTGCCAGCAGCGTAGGATGGGTGAGGGCAACTAATGAAAAACTGTTTTTT
many	TRBJ2-1	TRBV4-1	TRBD2	CASSDILAGWNEQFF	TGCGCCAGCAGCGATATACTAGCGGGATGGAATGAGCAGTTCTTC
NA	TRBJ2-7	TRBV2	TRBD2	CASSGTSGTYEQYF	TGTGCCAGCAGTGGGACTAGCGGCACCTACGAGCAGTACTTC
NA	TRBJ2-6	TRBV28	TRBD2	CASSPTSGRSGANVLTF	TGTGCCAGCAGCCCAACTAGCGGGAGGTCTGGGGCCAACGTCCTGACTTTC
NA	TRBJ2-2	TRBV9	NA	CASSVVGTGELFF	TGTGCCAGCAGCGTAGTAGGGACCGGGGAGCTGTTTTTT
NA	TRBJ2-7	TRBV7-2	NA	CASSRSGYEQYF	TGTGCCAGCAGCCGGTCTGGCTACGAGCAGTACTTC
NA	TRBJ1-5	TRBV19	NA	CASRPLQGQRYSNQPQHF	TGTGCCAGTAGACCATTACAGGGTCAAAGGTATAGCAATCAGCCCCAGCATTTT
NA	TRBJ2-1	TRBV11-2	NA	CASSLLTPRRGNEQFF	TGTGCCAGCAGCCTACTGACGCCCAGACGTGGCAATGAGCAGTTCTTC
once	TRBJ1-1	TRBV7-9	NA	CASSLLGLGTEAFF	TGTGCCAGCAGTCTACTGGGGTTGGGTACTGAAGCTTTCTTT
NA	TRBJ1-2	TRBV28	NA	CASRLAGVEVYGYTF	TGTGCCAGCAGACTAGCCGGGGTAGAGGTCTATGGCTACACCTTC
NA	TRBJ2-1	TRBV29-1	TRBD2	CSVVPLAGVSYNEQFF	TGCAGCGTCGTCCCTCTAGCGGGAGTGTCCTACAATGAGCAGTTCTTC
NA	TRBJ2-3	TRBV7-8	TRBD2	CASSPGTSGRITDTQYF	TGTGCCAGCAGCCCGGGGACTAGCGGGAGGATCACAGATACGCAGTATTTT